This T cell receptor (beta chain) was sequenced during a study of T cells in narcolepsy. Study overall: Healthy controls were enrolled alongside patients with narcolepsy type 1 or type 2.

TCRdb's copy holds only in-frame clones and misses some; the assay was immunoSEQ multiplex PCR. The sample shows tens of thousands of clones, roughly four fifths of them seen only once. In regard to this clone: Its target is unknown.

Study-wide points: In some patient and control memory CD4+ samples, autoreactive clones were absent. Comparing one patient's CSF and blood CD4+ clonotypes highlighted HCRT- and TRIB2-specific autoreactive clonotypes. Healthy controls reportedly lacked the autoreactive clonotypes serially found in patients' blood.

CDR1 and CDR2 (germline): SGHTA, FQGNSA. The CDR3 covers 15 residues. V was shortened by 5 bases and J by 0 bases, with 13 bases between the two germline ends. The sequenced sample consisted of CD45RA- memory CD4+ T cells from PBMCs. The receptor was derived from a human donor with narcolepsy. The rearrangement uses TRBV7-2 and TRBJ1-1; no reliable D call. The CDR3 loop reads CASSPQFRVNTEAFF. The CDR3 coding sequence is TGTGCCAGCAGCCCCCAGTTCCGGGTGAACACTGAAGCTTTCTTT.